Shown below are 32 T cell receptor beta chains from a single sample sequenced in a study of blood T cell repertoires in COVID-19. The table came from immunoSEQ multiplex PCR; TCRdb's copy has only in-frame clones and leaves some out. The sample records about 160,000 clones, about 81% being singletons. Sequencing used peripheral blood. These receptors were collected from a human donor in a cohort sampled during active COVID-19.

The chain uses TRBV7-8 and TRBJ2-2; no clear D gene. V dropped 6 bases and J dropped 2 bases, with 13 bases sitting between them. This CDR3 comprises 15 residues. Germline V gene data show CDR1 as SGHVS and CDR2 as FQNEAQ. The CDR3 region is CASRSDRLNTGELFF. The CDR3 bases are TGTGCCAGCAGGAGTGATAGACTTAACACCGGGGAGCTGTTTTTT.

V gene TRBV7-4 combines with J gene TRBJ2-3, with D possibly matching TRBD1 (6 bases). Looked up from germline, CDR1 is SGHVT and CDR2 is SQSDAQ. Trimming shortened V by 3 bases and J by 2 bases, and 18 bases separated the two germline ends. The CDR3 is made up of 17 amino acids. The CDR3 DNA sequence: TGTGCCAGCAGCTTCCCACGCACACAGGGATCCACAGATACGCAGTATTTT. This gives the protein CASSFPRTQGSTDTQYF.

CDR3 amino acids: CASMRGFYYEQYF. In DNA form, the CDR3 reads TGTGCCAGCATGCGCGGGTTTTATTACGAGCAGTACTTC. The rearrangement links TRBV28 to TRBJ2-7, with a possible D match to TRBD2 (5 bases). With 7 bases removed from V and 4 bases from J, the gap between germline ends came to 14 bases. This CDR3 has 13 residues. CDR1 and CDR2 (germline): MDHEN, SYDVKM.

The chain combines TRBV7-3 with TRBJ1-6; TRBD1 agrees at 8 bases. The germline gives CDR1 SGHTA, CDR2 FQGTGA. CDR3 size: 14 residues. V trimming: 6 bases; J trimming: 7 bases; junction bases outside the gene matches: 5. The CDR3 DNA reads as TGTGCCAGCAGTCGGGACAGGCGGAATTCACCCCTCCACTTT. This gives the protein CASSRDRRNSPLHF.

This clone was counted once. This chain joins TRBV28 and TRBJ1-5; D gene unclear. Trimming pared 6 bases from V and 6 bases from J, leaving 12 bases between. The germline V gene has CDR1 MDHEN and CDR2 SYDVKM. This CDR3 contains 13 residues. CDR3 protein: CASRSVGSQPQHF. CDR3 DNA: TGTGCCAGCAGATCGGTAGGGAGTCAGCCCCAGCATTTT.

This clone was seen more than once but under ten times. The V and J genes are TRBV9 and TRBJ2-1; 10 bases are shared with TRBD1. Trimming at V came to 1 base and at J to 4 bases, leaving 8 bases not matched to a gene. The CDR3 is made up of 17 amino acids. CDR1 is SGDLS, CDR2 YYNGEE, per germline. The CDR3 loop is CASSVKEGDRGYNEQFF. CDR3 nucleotides: TGTGCCAGCAGCGTAAAAGAGGGGGACAGGGGATACAATGAGCAGTTCTTC.

The chain links TRBV5-6 to TRBJ1-2, with a weak D call TRBD1 (5 bases). CDR1 is SGHDT, CDR2 YYEEEE, per germline. This CDR3 has 14 residues. Trimming left V 1 base short and J 4 bases short, with 11 bases between. CDR3 in amino acids: CASSLWEGPYGYTF. The CDR3 DNA sequence: TGTGCCAGCAGCTTGTGGGAGGGACCCTATGGCTACACCTTC.

The chain couples TRBV15 to TRBJ2-6, with D hard to call. V was shortened by 0 bases and J by 2 bases, with 8 bases between the two germline ends. In germline, CDR1 is LNHNV, CDR2 YYDKDF (reference sequence). This CDR3 spans 16 amino acids. This chain's CDR3 is CATSRDVAAGANVLTF. Written as DNA, the CDR3 is TGTGCCACCAGCAGAGATGTAGCAGCTGGGGCCAACGTCCTGACTTTC.

This rearrangement joins TRBV28 to TRBJ2-5; D is perhaps TRBD2 (5 bases). Germline values: CDR1 MDHEN, CDR2 SYDVKM. The V gene lost 8 bases and the J gene lost 5 bases, with 12 bases spanning the gap. The CDR3 is 12 residues long. The CDR3 region has the DNA TGTGCCAGCTCATCGGGGTGGGAGACCCAGTACTTC. This codes for CASSSGWETQYF.

This chain connects TRBV25-1 to TRBJ2-5, with a weak D call TRBD1 (6 bases). V was trimmed by 4 bases and J by 1 base, leaving 13 bases between them. The CDR3 covers 15 residues. Germline values: CDR1 MGHDK, CDR2 SYGVNS. The CDR3 DNA follows: TGTGCCAGCAGTGGTCGACAGGTGTTCCAAGAGACCCAGTACTTC. Its translation is CASSGRQVFQETQYF.

V usage is TRBV24-1 and J usage is TRBJ1-5; 7 bases are shared with TRBD1. Trimming cost V 12 bases and J 7 bases; bases outside gene matches: 14. The CDR3 extends over 14 amino acids. In germline, CDR1 is KGHDR, CDR2 SFDVKD. CDR3 DNA: TGTGCCTCCCAGAGGACAGGCTCGTCACAGCCCCAGCATTTT. Its protein is CASQRTGSSQPQHF.

The chain joins TRBV7-2 to TRBJ2-5, with 7 bases identical to TRBD2. The V and J ends lost 5 bases and 1 base, in that order; junction bases with no gene match: 10. Germline V gives CDR1 SGHTA, CDR2 FQGNSA. This CDR3 is 16 amino acids long. The chain's CDR3 is CASSPGGGGTQETQYF. CDR3 DNA: TGTGCCAGCAGCCCGGGGGGTGGAGGGACCCAAGAGACCCAGTACTTC.

The V gene is TRBV4-1, the J gene TRBJ1-1, with D possibly matching TRBD1 (5 bases). Germline loops: CDR1 MGHRA, CDR2 YSYEKL. This CDR3 is built from 15 residues. The V gene lost 3 bases and the J gene lost 5 bases, with 16 bases spanning the gap. CDR3 in DNA: TGCGCCAGCAGCCAGCCACTCGGGGGGAAGACTGAAGCTTTCTTT. Protein sequence: CASSQPLGGKTEAFF.

The CDR3 protein is CASSFVASVPEQYF. The CDR3, as DNA: TGTGCCAGCAGTTTCGTGGCTAGCGTTCCCGAGCAGTACTTC. V and J are TRBV28 and TRBJ2-7; the D gene is possibly TRBD2 (6 bases). The length of the CDR3 is 14 residues. From germline, CDR1 is MDHEN and CDR2 SYDVKM. Trimming took 3 bases from V and 6 from J, leaving 15 bases between them.

Ten or more counts support this clone. The chain links TRBV9 to TRBJ2-1; 7 nucleotides match TRBD2. Trimming cost V 0 bases and J 5 bases; bases outside gene matches: 8. This CDR3 comprises 16 residues. Germline V lookup: CDR1 SGDLS, CDR2 YYNGEE. The CDR3 bases are TGTGCCAGCAGCGTAGATCCGCGGGGGAAAAACAATGAGCAGTTCTTC. This sequence encodes CASSVDPRGKNNEQFF.

This clone occurred a few times. V and J are TRBV5-1 and TRBJ2-1; maybe TRBD2 (6 bases). The CDR3 sequence is 13 residues long. Germline CDR1 SGHRS, CDR2 YFSETQ. Trimming removed 3 bases from V and 6 bases from J, with 10 bases in between. The CDR3 DNA follows: TGCGCCAGCAGCTGGGACTCGTTCAATGAGCAGTTCTTC. Amino acid sequence: CASSWDSFNEQFF.

The chain is built from TRBV6-6 and TRBJ2-5; unclear D gene. Trimming removed 2 bases from V and 0 bases from J, with 4 bases in between. The CDR3 spans 13 residues. Germline V gene data show CDR1 as MNHNY and CDR2 as SVGAGI (reference sequence). The CDR3 DNA sequence: TGTGCCAGCAGTTACGGGCACCAAGAGACCCAGTACTTC. Translation: CASSYGHQETQYF.

The gene calls are TRBV4-3 and TRBJ1-2; D is unresolved. Trimming stripped 1 base from V and 7 bases from J, with 10 bases between. The length of the CDR3 is 13 residues. CDR1 is LGHNA and CDR2 is YSLEER in the germline V gene. Here the CDR3 DNA reads TGCGCCAGCAGCCAAGGACAACCCTCTGGCTACACCTTC. Its translation is CASSQGQPSGYTF.

The genes are TRBV30 and TRBJ2-7; D might be TRBD1 (5 bases). Germline values: CDR1 GTSNPN, CDR2 SVGIG (reference sequence). The CDR3 extends over 13 amino acids. V was shortened by 1 base and J by 7 bases, with 14 bases between the two germline ends. This chain's CDR3 is CAWSAQVAIEQYF. CDR3 nucleotide sequence: TGTGCCTGGAGTGCACAGGTAGCTATTGAGCAGTACTTC.

The CDR3 sequence: CASSLGNWNTGELFF. CDR3 coding DNA: TGTGCCAGCAGCTTAGGTAACTGGAACACCGGGGAGCTGTTTTTT. The chain has TRBV7-2 and TRBJ2-2; D gene ambiguous. Trimming pared 1 base from V and 1 base from J, leaving 7 bases between. The CDR3 covers 15 residues. CDR1 and CDR2 from the germline V gene are SGHTA and FQGNSA.

The chain recombines TRBV5-5 with TRBJ1-1; 8 bases line up with TRBD1. The CDR3 totals 14 residues. The germline gives CDR1 SGHKS, CDR2 YYEKEE (reference sequence). Trimming took 5 bases from V and 5 from J; bases not matched to a gene: 8. Written as DNA, the CDR3 is TGTGCCAGCAGACCGGACAGGGCGCGGACTGAAGCTTTCTTT. Protein: CASRPDRARTEAFF. The full variable domain, its missing parts supplied by reference TRBV5-5 and TRBJ1-1, is DAGVTQSPTHLIKTRGQQVTLRCSPISGHKSVSWYQQVLGQGPQFIFQYYEKEERGRGNFPDRFSARQFPNYSSELNVNALLLGDSALYLCASRPDRARTEAFFGQGTRLTVV.

The chain is built from TRBV7-2 and TRBJ1-6; TRBD1 is a possible D gene (5 bases). The CDR3 totals 17 residues. Trimming left V 2 bases short and J 3 bases short, with 14 bases between. The germline V gene encodes CDR1 SGHTA and CDR2 FQGNSA. The DNA for the CDR3 is TGTGCCAGCAGCTTAACTAATACAGGCAACTATAATTCACCCCTCCACTTT. This codes for CASSLTNTGNYNSPLHF.

The chain uses TRBV7-3 and TRBJ2-1; 8 bases match TRBD2. This CDR3 has 16 residues. V lost 3 bases, J lost 2 bases, and 6 bases stayed unmatched. CDR1 and CDR2 from the germline V gene are SGHTA and FQGTGA. CDR3 sequence: CASSFSSGSAYNEQFF. The CDR3 DNA reads as TGTGCCAGCAGCTTTTCAAGCGGGAGCGCCTACAATGAGCAGTTCTTC.

The CDR3 DNA sequence: TGTGCCAGTAGTGAGGGACAGGTGAAGCAGTTCTTC. Its protein is CASSEGQVKQFF. V gene TRBV19 combines with J gene TRBJ2-1, with 8 bases fitting TRBD1. Germline loops: CDR1 LNHDA, CDR2 SQIVND (reference sequence). The V gene end was trimmed by 5 bases and the J gene end by 11 bases; junction bases not matched to a gene: 5. This CDR3 spans 12 amino acids.

The chain links TRBV7-2 to TRBJ2-1; TRBD1 matches 7 bases. This CDR3 region has 15 residues. V was clipped by 1 base and J by 1 base; unmatched bases: 1. Germline V gives CDR1 SGHTA, CDR2 FQGNSA. CDR3 amino acids: CASSLEQGSYNEQFF. The CDR3 region has the DNA TGTGCCAGCAGCTTAGAACAGGGGTCCTACAATGAGCAGTTCTTC.

The chain joins TRBV19 to TRBJ1-2, with D unresolved. Germline CDR1 and CDR2: LNHDA and SQIVND (reference sequence). The CDR3 length is 13 residues. Trimming took off 3 bases at V and 3 bases at J, with 8 bases between the two ends. The DNA for the CDR3 is TGTGCCAGTAGTATCGTCCCCGACTATGGCTACACCTTC. As protein: CASSIVPDYGYTF.

This chain links TRBV29-1 with TRBJ2-7; possibly TRBD2 for D (7 bases). Looked up from germline, CDR1 is SQVTM and CDR2 is ANQGSEA. V was clipped by 7 bases and J by 4 bases, with 20 bases between them. The CDR3 contains 14 residues. The CDR3: CSAVDRTRGYEQYF. The CDR3 nucleotides are TGCAGCGCCGTGGATAGGACTAGGGGGTACGAGCAGTACTTC.

The chain combines TRBV29-1 with TRBJ2-1, with D perhaps matching TRBD1 (5 bases). This CDR3 is 12 amino acids long. Germline V gene lookup returns CDR1 SQVTM and CDR2 ANQGSEA. Trimming shortened V by 2 bases and J by 8 bases, and 10 bases separated the two germline ends. The CDR3 nucleotides read TGCAGCGTTGAATCAAGGGGCTATGAGCAGTTCTTC. Its translation is CSVESRGYEQFF.

This chain links TRBV29-1 with TRBJ1-5, with D perhaps TRBD1 (6 bases). Trimming stripped 6 bases from V and 0 bases from J, with 18 bases between. The CDR3 loop spans 16 amino acids. Per germline, CDR1 SQVTM and CDR2 ANQGSEA. This CDR3 is CSVAFNNRDSNQPQHF. CDR3 DNA: TGCAGCGTAGCCTTTAACAACAGGGATAGCAATCAGCCCCAGCATTTT.

The chain employs TRBV29-1 and TRBJ1-3; D perhaps matches TRBD1 (5 bases). This CDR3 comprises 13 residues. The V and J ends lost 6 bases and 1 base respectively, with 10 bases between them. The germline gives CDR1 SQVTM, CDR2 ANQGSEA. CDR3 sequence: CSVQRTSGNTIYF. The CDR3 DNA follows: TGCAGCGTCCAGAGGACATCTGGAAACACCATATATTTT.

This clone was seen only a few times. V is TRBV7-2 and J is TRBJ1-2, with TRBD1 as a possible D gene (6 bases). CDR3 length: 19 residues. The germline gives CDR1 SGHTA, CDR2 FQGNSA. V lost 5 bases to trimming and J lost 3 bases, with 28 bases between them. CDR3 amino acids: CASSPGTQKLKDQHYGYTF. As DNA, the CDR3 is TGTGCCAGCAGCCCAGGGACACAGAAGCTTAAAGACCAACACTATGGCTACACCTTC.

The chain has TRBV5-6 and TRBJ2-7; tentative D call: TRBD1 (6 bases). This CDR3 spans 15 amino acids. Trimming left V 4 bases short and J 6 bases short, with 20 bases between. Germline V CDR1 and CDR2: SGHDT, YYEEEE. CDR3 protein: CASSPTPARGAEQYF. The CDR3 coding sequence is TGTGCCAGCAGCCCCACGCCGGCCAGGGGCGCCGAGCAGTACTTC. Full variable domain (remainder filled in from reference TRBV5-6 and TRBJ2-7): DAGVTQSPTHLIKTRGQQVTLRCSPKSGHDTVSWYQQALGQGPQFIFQYYEEEERQRGNFPDRFSGHQFPNYSSELNVNALLLGDSALYLCASSPTPARGAEQYFGPGTRLTVT.